The clone carrying this T cell receptor (beta chain) has only a few counts. Its antigen is not identified. This entry is derived from a study of molecular identifiers for immune sequencing clone quantification. Study-wide points: For effector cells, clones above 20 RNA copies held over 98% of molecules; for naive cells, under 1%. Identical TCR molecules that share a barcode could lead to an underestimation of highly expanded clone sizes.

The CDR3 loop spans 15 amino acids. V was shortened by 0 bases and J by 5 bases, with 13 bases between the two germline ends. The V gene's germline CDR1 is LGHNA and CDR2 YSLEER. Methods described previously, with TCR primers listed, were used for bulk TCR libraries. From the PCR reads, TCRdb called clonotypes with MiXCR, one entry per CDR3 protein. Seen here are hundreds of thousands of distinct CDR3 sequences, roughly 27% observed once, and the top ten hold about 0.84%. This rearrangement joins TRBV4-3 to TRBJ2-5, with D perhaps TRBD1 (7 bases). This clonotype was sampled from a human donor in good health. Some libraries in this study had Jurkat cell RNA spiked in. Sequences were obtained from naive CD8+ T cells from blood, with Jurkat cell RNA spiked in. Subset specified: FACS-sorted CD8+CD4-CCR7+CD45RA+ naive T cells. CDR3 in amino acids: CASSQDWRGRETQYF. The CDR3 coding sequence is TGCGCCAGCAGCCAAGATTGGAGGGGGCGGGAGACCCAGTACTTC.